The rows below give T cell receptor beta chains drawn from one sample of a study of identical twins. TCRdb processed the 5' RACE reads anew with MiXCR; each CDR3 protein has one entry. Found here are 450,000 to 650,000 distinct CDR3 sequences, 9.5% to 10% of them singletons; the top ten hold 2.5% to 3.5%. Another study also made use of these data, one on yellow fever vaccine responses in identical twins.

Sequenced: PBMCs. These receptors came from a woman aged 18-29 years in good health. Each CDR3 is given with its conserved first and last residue. A D gene is named only where the DNA matches it firmly. Size tells how often a clone was seen (once, few, many) or the class of an expanded clone, and some rows leave it out.

j_gene: TRBJ2-1; v_gene: TRBV7-2; d_gene: -; abundance: few; CDR3aa: CASSLEVLYEQFF; CDR3nt: TGTGCCAGCAGCTTAGAAGTTTTGTATGAGCAGTTCTTC
j_gene: TRBJ2-1; v_gene: TRBV27; d_gene: TRBD1; abundance: few; CDR3aa: CASKDRDRDEQFF; CDR3nt: TGTGCCAGCAAGGACAGGGATAGGGATGAGCAGTTCTTC
j_gene: TRBJ1-6; v_gene: TRBV7-9; d_gene: -; abundance: -; CDR3aa: CASLSQTGSPLHF; CDR3nt: TGTGCCAGCCTTAGCCAAACGGGTTCACCCCTCCACTTT
j_gene: TRBJ1-2; v_gene: TRBV3-1; d_gene: -; abundance: few; CDR3aa: CASSPRVASGYTF; CDR3nt: TGTGCCAGCAGCCCCCGTGTTGCATCCGGCTACACCTTC
j_gene: TRBJ2-3; v_gene: TRBV4-2; d_gene: -; abundance: -; CDR3aa: CASSHGGTDTQYF; CDR3nt: TGTGCCAGCAGCCATGGGGGCACAGATACGCAGTATTTT
j_gene: TRBJ2-1; v_gene: TRBV5-1; d_gene: TRBD2; abundance: many; CDR3aa: CASSDGTSSYNEQFF; CDR3nt: TGCGCCAGCAGCGACGGGACTAGCTCCTACAATGAGCAGTTCTTC
j_gene: TRBJ2-3; v_gene: TRBV9; d_gene: -; abundance: few; CDR3aa: CASSTPGSGPTDTQYF; CDR3nt: TGTGCCAGCAGCACCCCAGGGTCCGGCCCCACAGATACGCAGTATTTT
j_gene: TRBJ2-7; v_gene: TRBV11-2; d_gene: TRBD1; abundance: few; CDR3aa: CASSTRTGEERSYEQYF; CDR3nt: TGTGCCAGCAGCACTCGGACAGGGGAGGAGAGGTCCTACGAGCAGTACTTC
j_gene: TRBJ2-7; v_gene: TRBV28; d_gene: -; abundance: -; CDR3aa: CASSFRAGSSYEQYF; CDR3nt: TGTGCCAGCAGTTTTCGGGCAGGGAGCTCCTACGAGCAGTACTTC
j_gene: TRBJ2-5; v_gene: TRBV5-1; d_gene: TRBD2; abundance: -; CDR3aa: CASSLEARTSGGGKTQYF; CDR3nt: TGCGCCAGCAGCTTGGAAGCCCGGACTAGCGGGGGCGGGAAGACCCAGTACTTC
j_gene: TRBJ1-3; v_gene: TRBV20-1; d_gene: -; abundance: many; CDR3aa: CSARARTSSGNTIYF; CDR3nt: TGCAGTGCTAGAGCGAGAACCAGCTCTGGAAACACCATATATTTT